What follows are 28 T cell receptor beta chains derived from one specimen sequenced in a study of blood T cells in healthy people across ages. Primed by a sample-barcoded 5' primer and a J-beta primer mix, a second PCR proceeded for roughly 6 to 12 cycles. TCRdb re-derived calls from the 5' RACE reads in MiXCR, one entry per CDR3 protein. The table records 750,000 to 1,000,000 distinct CDR3 sequences, approximately 32% of them present only once. These same data were also listed under a study on T cells of mothers and their children.

Sequenced input: blood. These receptors were collected from a woman aged 40 to 55 in good health.

This clonotype came up many times. The chain uses TRBV5-5 and TRBJ2-7; D perhaps matches TRBD2 (6 bases). Trimming removed 2 bases from V and 2 bases from J, with 17 bases in between. This CDR3 is 16 amino acids long. Germline V CDR1 and CDR2: SGHKS, YYEKEE (reference sequence). The CDR3, as DNA: TGTGCCAGCAGCTTCCCCTGGAGGGGACGGACCTACGAGCAGTACTTC. Translated: CASSFPWRGRTYEQYF.

The V and J genes are TRBV10-3 and TRBJ2-1; TRBD2 aligns across 9 bases. V dropped 4 bases and J dropped 1; count of bases not matched to a gene: 5. This CDR3 is built from 16 residues. Per the germline V gene, CDR1 is ENHRY and CDR2 is SYGVKD. This CDR3 is CAISASSGDSYNEQFF. CDR3 sequence (DNA): TGTGCCATCAGTGCTTCTAGCGGGGATTCCTACAATGAGCAGTTCTTC.

In its sample, this clonotype was seen a few times. The rearrangement joins TRBV25-1 to TRBJ1-5, with 7 bases matching TRBD1. Germline loops: CDR1 MGHDK, CDR2 SYGVNS. CDR3 length: 15 amino acids. The V gene end was trimmed by 4 bases and the J gene end by 2 bases; junction bases not matched to a gene: 5. CDR3 nucleotide sequence: TGTGCCAGCAGTGGGGGGACAGCGGGCAATCAGCCCCAGCATTTT. Its protein is CASSGGTAGNQPQHF.

In its sample, this clonotype was seen many times. The chain employs TRBV28 and TRBJ2-7, with a tentative D call TRBD1 (5 bases). Germline V lookup: CDR1 MDHEN, CDR2 SYDVKM. CDR3 length equals 12 residues. V was pared by 7 bases and J by 2 bases, with 9 bases between. The CDR3 spells CASKTGTYEQYF. CDR3 in DNA: TGTGCCAGCAAAACAGGTACCTACGAGCAGTACTTC.

There are a few counts of this clonotype. The J gene is TRBJ2-3, the V gene TRBV28, with D unclear. This CDR3 is built from 15 residues. CDR1 and CDR2 from the germline V gene are MDHEN and SYDVKM. V lost 5 bases and J lost 4, with 16 bases in between. CDR3 amino acids: CASSPPWGNADTQYF. The CDR3 DNA reads as TGTGCCAGCAGTCCCCCTTGGGGAAACGCAGATACGCAGTATTTT.

In the case of this clonotype: The junction and the germline gene differ at one end; a read error may be behind it. V and J are TRBV29-1 and TRBJ2-5; possibly TRBD1 or TRBD2 for D (6 bases each). This CDR3 region has 10 residues. CDR1 and CDR2 (germline): SQVTM, ANQGSEA. CDR3 nucleotides: TGTAGCGGCGGGGACATTGAGCAGTACTTC. Translated, it gives CSGGDIEQYF.

This clonotype was counted at least ten times. The chain employs TRBV6-5 and TRBJ1-1, with D possibly TRBD1 on 5 matching bases. The CDR3 has 14 amino acids. Germline lookup yields CDR1 MNHEY and CDR2 SVGAGI. V shed 2 bases and J shed 2 bases, with 9 bases lying between them. The CDR3 region has the DNA TGTGCCAGCAGTTACGATGGGGGTAACACTGAAGCTTTCTTT. Encoded protein: CASSYDGGNTEAFF.

Comments on this clonotype: A much bigger clone sits one base away, suggesting this may be a read error. The chain couples TRBV9 to TRBJ2-5; D perhaps matches TRBD1 (5 bases). CDR3 length: 15 amino acids. Trimming stripped 0 bases from V and 11 bases from J, with 20 bases between. In germline, CDR1 is SGDLS, CDR2 YYNGEE. CDR3: CASSVDGAVGNEQYF. Here the CDR3 DNA reads TGTGCCAGCAGCGTAGATGGGGCGGTCGGCAATGAGCAGTACTTC.

This clonotype was recorded a few times. J is TRBJ2-4 and V is TRBV7-6, with 10 bases lining up with TRBD1. The DNA end is more similar to TRBJ2-7, so the J call may be wrong. CDR1 is SGHVS, CDR2 FNYEAQ, per germline. CDR3 length equals 14 residues. The CDR3 loop reads CASSSSGQGFEQYF. The CDR3 bases are TGTGCCAGCAGCTCCTCGGGACAGGGGTTCGAGCAGTACTTC.

This clonotype was counted between two and nine times. The rearrangement links TRBV24-1 to TRBJ2-1, with 7 bases matching TRBD1. The CDR3 has 15 residues. The J segment lost 4 bases and the V segment lost 5 bases, leaving 7 bases of the junction unmatched. Germline assignment: CDR1 KGHDR and CDR2 SFDVKD. The CDR3 is CATSARDRVYNEQFF. DNA of the CDR3: TGTGCCACCAGTGCCCGGGACAGAGTTTACAATGAGCAGTTCTTC.

The rearrangement uses TRBV20-1 and TRBJ2-1; D is unresolved. The length of the CDR3 is 12 residues. Germline CDR1 and CDR2: DFQATT and SNEGSKA (reference sequence). Between the trimmed V and J ends, which lost 6 bases and 7 bases, there was a span of 13 bases. CDR3 sequence: CSAVEEWNEQFF. The CDR3 region has the DNA TGCAGTGCCGTAGAGGAGTGGAATGAGCAGTTCTTC.

This chain links TRBV7-6 with TRBJ2-7, with D possibly matching TRBD1 (6 bases). There are 13 residues in the CDR3. Between the trimmed V and J ends, which lost 5 bases and 3 bases, there was a span of 11 bases. Germline assignment: CDR1 SGHVS and CDR2 FNYEAQ. The CDR3 DNA sequence: TGTGCCAGCAGCCAGCCACAGGGCTACGAGCAGTACTTC. Translating gives CASSQPQGYEQYF.

This clonotype was detected ten times or more. The J gene is TRBJ1-2, the V gene TRBV10-3, with 7 bases fitting TRBD1. This CDR3 spans 13 amino acids. The V gene end was trimmed by 4 bases and the J gene end by 4 bases; junction bases not matched to a gene: 3. Germline V gene sequence: CDR1 ENHRY, CDR2 SYGVKD. The CDR3 region has the DNA TGTGCCATCAGTGGCTCAGGGGGCTATGGCTACACCTTC. It translates to CAISGSGGYGYTF.

This clonotype was recorded at least ten times. V gene TRBV7-2 combines with J gene TRBJ2-7; 8 bases are shared with TRBD1. CDR1 is SGHTA, CDR2 FQGNSA, per germline. The CDR3 runs to 14 residues. Unmatched junction bases numbered 6, after V lost 5 bases and J lost 3 bases. CDR3 protein: CASSGGQGFYEQYF. The DNA of the CDR3 is TGTGCCAGCAGCGGCGGACAGGGATTCTACGAGCAGTACTTC.

This clonotype was recorded at least ten times. The rearrangement links TRBV6-1 to TRBJ2-4, with unresolved D. V lost 6 bases to trimming and J lost 0 bases, with 6 bases between them. The CDR3 extends over 13 amino acids. CDR1 and CDR2 (germline): MNHNS, SASEGT. The CDR3 protein is CASRDLAKNIQYF. The CDR3, as DNA: TGTGCCAGCAGGGACCTAGCCAAAAACATTCAGTACTTC.

This clonotype was observed many times. Here the CDR3 reads CSVEDPDRATEAFF. The CDR3 DNA follows: TGCAGCGTTGAAGATCCGGACAGAGCGACTGAAGCTTTCTTT. The gene calls are TRBV29-1 and TRBJ1-1, with D maybe TRBD1 (6 bases). The CDR3 consists of 14 residues. V lost 0 bases and J 5 bases, leaving 13 bases between the germline ends. Germline V gene data show CDR1 as SQVTM and CDR2 as ANQGSEA. The full variable domain, completed using reference TRBV29-1 and TRBJ1-1, is SAVISQKPSRDICQRGTSLTIQCQVDSQVTMMFWYRQQPGQSLTLIATANQGSEATYESGFVIDKFPISRPNLTFSTLTVSNMSPEDSSIYLCSVEDPDRATEAFFGQGTRLTVV.

This clonotype was observed at least ten times. CDR3 amino acids: CASSTGTGLRETQYF. For the CDR3, the DNA is TGTGCCAGCAGCACCGGGACAGGGCTAAGGGAGACCCAGTACTTC. The chain carries TRBV9 and TRBJ2-5, with 9 bases identical to TRBD1. This CDR3 region has 15 residues. V shed 4 bases and J 5 bases; nucleotides not matched to a gene: 9. Germline CDR1 and CDR2: SGDLS and YYNGEE.

CDR3 DNA: TGCAGTGTCGGACAGGGAGATTACGAGCAGTACTTC. This sequence encodes CSVGQGDYEQYF. The chain is built from TRBV20-1 and TRBJ2-7; 8 nucleotides agree with TRBD1. The CDR3 is 12 amino acids. The V gene end was trimmed by 7 bases and the J gene end by 4 bases; junction bases not matched to a gene: 6. From germline, CDR1 is DFQATT and CDR2 SNEGSKA (reference sequence).

The J gene is TRBJ2-5, the V gene TRBV6-2 or TRBV6-3; no reliable D call. Per germline, CDR1 MNHEY and CDR2 SVGEGT. V lost 10 bases, J lost 5 bases, and 8 bases lay in between. The CDR3 covers 10 residues. CDR3 loop: CAIGWETQYF. The DNA of the CDR3 is TGTGCCATCGGGTGGGAGACCCAGTACTTC.

Many counts were recorded for this clonotype. The chain joins TRBV28 to TRBJ1-2; unclear D gene. Germline V gives CDR1 MDHEN, CDR2 SYDVKM. V was shortened by 2 bases and J by 0 bases, with 4 bases between the two germline ends. The CDR3 consists of 13 residues. DNA of the CDR3: TGTGCCAGCAGTTTAAAGGCTAACTATGGCTACACCTTC. Translated: CASSLKANYGYTF.

The V call is TRBV2, the J call TRBJ1-2, with TRBD1 identical over 8 bases. V dropped 5 bases and J dropped 4; count of bases not matched to a gene: 6. Germline V lookup: CDR1 SNHLY, CDR2 FYNNEI. The CDR3 is 14 residues long. CDR3 loop: CASSTQGAGYGYTF. CDR3 nucleotide sequence: TGTGCCAGCAGTACTCAGGGGGCCGGCTATGGCTACACCTTC.

This chain joins TRBV7-9 and TRBJ2-3; the match to TRBD1 covers 7 bases. This CDR3 has 19 residues. Per the germline V gene, CDR1 is SEHNR and CDR2 is FQNEAQ (reference sequence). With 2 bases clipped from V and 2 bases from J, the junction kept 16 bases outside the gene matches. The CDR3 reads CASSLRRQGDRTFTDTQYF. As DNA, the CDR3 is TGTGCCAGCAGCTTACGGCGACAGGGAGACAGAACCTTCACAGATACGCAGTATTTT.

The chain couples TRBV6-6 to TRBJ1-1; TRBD1 matches at 9 bases. The J segment lost 4 bases and the V segment lost 6 bases, leaving 9 bases of the junction unmatched. CDR3 length: 15 residues. CDR1 is MNHNY and CDR2 is SVGAGI in the germline V gene (reference sequence). CDR3 bases: TGTGCCAGCAGGCACACACAGGGGGCCGTCACTGAAGCTTTCTTT. Amino acid sequence: CASRHTQGAVTEAFF.

This clonotype occurred many times. The V and J genes are TRBV5-1 and TRBJ2-1; D not resolved. Germline loops: CDR1 SGHRS, CDR2 YFSETQ. Trimming cost V 0 bases and J 10 bases, with 11 bases left between them. The CDR3 loop spans 13 amino acids. CDR3 sequence: CASSLAERTEQFF. DNA for the CDR3: TGCGCCAGCAGCTTGGCCGAACGTACCGAGCAGTTCTTC.

This clonotype showed up many times. This rearrangement joins TRBV29-1 to TRBJ1-1; D remains unclear. V was shortened by 8 bases and J by 5 bases, with 12 bases between the two germline ends. Looked up from germline, CDR1 is SQVTM and CDR2 is ANQGSEA. The CDR3 has 11 residues. CDR3 loop: CSPEVGTEAFF. In DNA form, the CDR3 reads TGCAGCCCCGAGGTAGGGACTGAAGCTTTCTTT.

This clonotype was found many times. The V and J genes are TRBV28 and TRBJ1-2; D remains unclear. There are 13 residues in the CDR3. The V end lost 2 bases, the J end lost 5 bases, and 9 bases lay between the germline ends. CDR1 is MDHEN and CDR2 is SYDVKM in the germline V gene. CDR3 nucleotides: TGTGCCAGCAGTTTAGGTCTGGATTATGGCTACACCTTC. Its protein is CASSLGLDYGYTF.

In this sample, this clonotype turned up many times. The V call is TRBV7-9, the J call TRBJ2-7; 9 nucleotides line up with TRBD1. V was clipped by 2 bases and J by 2 bases; unmatched bases: 7. CDR3 length: 16 amino acids. Germline CDR1 SEHNR, CDR2 FQNEAQ (reference sequence). The CDR3 DNA follows: TGTGCCAGCAGCTTATCGGGGACAGGGATAACCTACGAGCAGTACTTC. Translation: CASSLSGTGITYEQYF.

This clonotype was seen a single time. The chain combines TRBV20-1 with TRBJ2-1; 8 positions match TRBD2. Germline assignment: CDR1 DFQATT and CDR2 SNEGSKA (reference sequence). The CDR3 spans 14 residues. The ends lost 6 bases at V and 3 bases at J; junction bases unmatched: 7. CDR3 sequence (DNA): TGCAGTGCCCCGGGGCGGGAGGACTACAATGAGCAGTTCTTC. Translated: CSAPGREDYNEQFF.